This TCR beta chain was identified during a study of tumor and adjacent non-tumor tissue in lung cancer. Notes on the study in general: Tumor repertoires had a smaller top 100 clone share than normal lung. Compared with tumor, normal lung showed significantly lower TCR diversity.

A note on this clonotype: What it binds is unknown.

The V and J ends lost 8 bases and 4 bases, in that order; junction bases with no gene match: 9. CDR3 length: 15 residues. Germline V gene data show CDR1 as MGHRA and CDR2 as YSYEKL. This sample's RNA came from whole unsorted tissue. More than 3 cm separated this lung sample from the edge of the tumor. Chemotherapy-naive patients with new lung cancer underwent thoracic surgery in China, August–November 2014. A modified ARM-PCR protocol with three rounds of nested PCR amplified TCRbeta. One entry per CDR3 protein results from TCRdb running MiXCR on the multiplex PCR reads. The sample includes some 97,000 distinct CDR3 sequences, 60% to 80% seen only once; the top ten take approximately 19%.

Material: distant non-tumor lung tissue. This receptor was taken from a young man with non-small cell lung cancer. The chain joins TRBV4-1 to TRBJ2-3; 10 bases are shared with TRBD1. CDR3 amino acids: CASGRSDRGPDTQYF. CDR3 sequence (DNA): TGCGCCAGCGGTCGTTCCGACAGGGGGCCAGATACGCAGTATTTT.